The 19 T cell receptor beta chains given below trace back to one sample, sequenced in a study of radiotherapy plus CTLA-4 blockade in lung cancer (dated by TCRdb to between 2017 and 2018). The library was produced with the immunoSEQ multiplex PCR assay. TCRdb retrieved this table from immuneACCESS and kept in-frame rearrangements only. Not all clones are present; in checked studies, unresolved V genes account for under half, and no reason is known for the remainder. The sample yields some 46,000 clones; around four fifths were counted once. Approximately 3.4% of the sample belongs to the ten largest clones. Sequencing was performed on peripheral blood, taken from a patient treated with radiotherapy plus ipilimumab. Source of these receptors: a human donor with non-small cell lung cancer who had stable disease on radiotherapy plus ipilimumab.

The chain carries TRBV5-4 and TRBJ2-5, with 8 bases lining up with TRBD1. CDR3 length: 13 residues. Trimming cost V 5 bases and J 4 bases; bases outside gene matches: 4. Germline loops: CDR1 SGHNT, CDR2 YYREEE (reference sequence). Here the CDR3 reads CASSLGQGETQYF. The DNA of the CDR3 is TGTGCCAGCAGTTTAGGACAGGGAGAGACCCAGTACTTC.

The chain couples TRBV11-2 to TRBJ2-2; D is possibly TRBD2 (6 bases). The CDR3 totals 16 residues. Germline-derived CDR1 and CDR2 are SGHAT and FQNNGV. Deletions cut 2 bases from V and 0 bases from J, with 10 bases between. CDR3 region: CASSLQGGTNTGELFF. CDR3 DNA: TGTGCCAGCAGCTTACAGGGCGGGACGAACACCGGGGAGCTGTTTTTT.

J is TRBJ2-3 and V is TRBV9, with TRBD2 matching 14 bases. V was pared by 1 base and J by 3 bases, with 10 bases of the junction left unmatched. Germline CDR1 reads SGDLS; CDR2 reads YYNGEE. CDR3 size: 19 residues. CDR3 sequence reads: CASSVHRTGTSGRTDTQYF. In DNA, the CDR3 is TGTGCCAGCAGCGTACACAGGACCGGGACTAGCGGGAGAACAGATACGCAGTATTTT.

This CDR3 is CASSLSSRLISGNTIYF. CDR3 DNA sequence: TGTGCCAGCAGTTTATCGAGTCGGTTAATCTCTGGAAACACCATATATTTT. The gene calls are TRBV27 and TRBJ1-3, with D unclear. With 0 bases removed from V and 0 bases from J, the gap between germline ends came to 12 bases. The CDR3 runs 17 residues. Germline V lookup: CDR1 MNHEY, CDR2 SMNVEV (reference sequence).

V and J are TRBV30 and TRBJ2-7; 8 nucleotides match TRBD2. Losses at the gene ends were 1 base for V and 2 bases for J; bases not matched to a gene: 7. Germline-derived CDR1 and CDR2 are GTSNPN and SVGIG (reference sequence). The CDR3 runs to 15 residues. In DNA form, the CDR3 reads TGTGCCTGGAGTGATACTAGCGGAAACGCCTACGAGCAGTACTTC. Protein product: CAWSDTSGNAYEQYF.

This chain joins TRBV28 and TRBJ1-2, with 9 nucleotides matching TRBD1. V gave up 6 bases and J gave up 5 bases; unmatched junction bases: 13. This CDR3 contains 16 residues. Germline V CDR1 and CDR2: MDHEN, SYDVKM. The CDR3 loop reads CASSPLGQGLWYGYTF. CDR3 DNA sequence: TGTGCCAGCAGCCCCCTAGGACAGGGGTTATGGTATGGCTACACCTTC.

The chain is built from TRBV7-2 and TRBJ1-2; D possibly corresponds to TRBD1 (5 bases). The CDR3 extends over 13 amino acids. Germline V gene data show CDR1 as SGHTA and CDR2 as FQGNSA. V lost 5 bases and J 6 bases, leaving 13 bases between the germline ends. For the CDR3, the DNA is TGTGCCAGCAGCCTAAGACAGAGAGATGGCTACACCTTC. Translating gives CASSLRQRDGYTF.

The V call is TRBV5-4, the J call TRBJ1-4, with 7 bases identical to TRBD1. This CDR3 has 15 residues. Trimming at V came to 2 bases and at J to 7 bases, leaving 8 bases not matched to a gene. Per germline, CDR1 SGHNT and CDR2 YYREEE (reference sequence). The CDR3 bases are TGTGCCAGCAGCTTACCGGGACAGCAACGTGAAAAACTGTTTTTT. Its translation is CASSLPGQQREKLFF.

This clone was picked up a small number of times. The gene calls are TRBV5-1 and TRBJ2-2; 10 bases match TRBD2. Per the germline V gene, CDR1 is SGHRS and CDR2 is YFSETQ. The CDR3 length is 16 residues. V trimming: 2 bases; J trimming: 6 bases; junction bases outside the gene matches: 7. The CDR3 sequence is CASSFLGTSEPGELFF. The CDR3, as DNA: TGCGCCAGCAGCTTCCTAGGGACTAGCGAGCCCGGGGAGCTGTTTTTT.

CDR3 in amino acids: CASSSLDRDEQFF. Here the CDR3 DNA reads TGTGCCAGCAGCTCACTAGACAGGGATGAGCAGTTCTTC. The gene calls are TRBV7-3 and TRBJ2-1; TRBD1 agrees at 7 bases. There are 13 residues in the CDR3. Germline values: CDR1 SGHTA, CDR2 FQGTGA. J lost 8 bases, V lost 4 bases, and 5 bases had no gene match.

Written as DNA, the CDR3 is TGTGCCAGCAGGGGTCTAGCGCCCTACGAGCAGTACTTC. This encodes CASRGLAPYEQYF. The J gene is TRBJ2-7, the V gene TRBV2; the D gene is possibly TRBD2 (6 bases). Germline CDR1 SNHLY, CDR2 FYNNEI. V was clipped by 6 bases and J by 2 bases, with 11 bases between them. This CDR3 spans 13 amino acids.

The rearrangement joins TRBV19 to TRBJ1-5, with D unresolved. V lost 5 bases to trimming and J lost 4 bases, with 9 bases between them. In germline, CDR1 is LNHDA, CDR2 SQIVND (reference sequence). The CDR3 extends over 13 amino acids. CDR3: CASSGDPNQPQHF. The DNA of the CDR3 is TGTGCCAGTAGTGGAGACCCGAATCAGCCCCAGCATTTT.

The rearrangement links TRBV28 to TRBJ2-7, with 11 positions matching TRBD2. The CDR3 is 15 amino acids. V was clipped by 5 bases and J by 4 bases; unmatched bases: 7. The germline gives CDR1 MDHEN, CDR2 SYDVKM. The CDR3 region is CASSAKLAGAYEQYF. CDR3 sequence (DNA): TGTGCCAGCAGTGCGAAACTAGCGGGAGCTTACGAGCAGTACTTC.

The count of this clone is one. The chain carries TRBV7-3 and TRBJ2-3; 13 positions match TRBD2. The CDR3 runs to 16 residues. J lost 2 bases, V lost 4 bases, and 3 bases had no gene match. Germline assignment: CDR1 SGHTA and CDR2 FQGTGA. Here the CDR3 DNA reads TGTGCCAGCAGCTCGGGACTAGCGGGATTCACAGATACGCAGTATTTT. Protein: CASSSGLAGFTDTQYF.

J is TRBJ2-5 and V is TRBV6-1; D may be TRBD2 (7 bases). The end of the DNA aligns better with TRBJ2-7, so the J call may be wrong. The CDR3 length is 16 residues. Germline loops: CDR1 MNHNS, CDR2 SASEGT. CDR3 in amino acids: CASSELGGTTSYEQYF. DNA of the CDR3: TGTGCCAGCAGTGAACTGGGGGGGACAACCTCCTACGAGCAGTACTTC.

The genes are TRBV10-3 and TRBJ2-2; 11 bases are shared with TRBD1. Germline V gives CDR1 ENHRY, CDR2 SYGVKD. This CDR3 has 16 residues. Unmatched junction bases numbered 7, after V lost 3 bases and J lost 7 bases. CDR3 nucleotide sequence: TGTGCCATCAGTGATTGGGACAGGGGGGGATACGGGGAGCTGTTTTTT. Translation: CAISDWDRGGYGELFF.

The chain is built from TRBV7-8 and TRBJ2-2, with D maybe TRBD2 (5 bases). CDR3 length: 17 amino acids. Germline V gene lookup returns CDR1 SGHVS and CDR2 FQNEAQ. Trimming pared 0 bases from V and 4 bases from J, leaving 15 bases between. CDR3 region: CASSLARRLARTGELFF. In nucleotides, the CDR3 is TGTGCCAGCAGCTTAGCAAGGCGGCTAGCACGCACCGGGGAGCTGTTTTTT.

This chain uses TRBV6-6 with TRBJ1-1; D remains ambiguous. This CDR3 has 13 residues. Trimming took 4 bases from V and 0 from J, leaving 6 bases between them. Germline CDR1 reads MNHNY; CDR2 reads SVGAGI (reference sequence). The CDR3 is CASSLQMNTEAFF. As DNA, the CDR3 is TGTGCCAGCAGTTTACAGATGAACACTGAAGCTTTCTTT.

The CDR3 region is CASSLAGGANNEKLFF. CDR3 DNA: TGCGCCAGCAGCTTGGCGGGGGGGGCGAATAATGAAAAACTGTTTTTT. The rearrangement uses TRBV5-1 and TRBJ1-4, with D tentatively TRBD1 (6 bases). Germline V gene sequence: CDR1 SGHRS, CDR2 YFSETQ. Trimming cost V 0 bases and J 4 bases, with 13 bases left between them. The length of the CDR3 is 16 residues.